What follows are 11 T cell receptor beta chains derived from one specimen sequenced in a study of low-dose radiotherapy and immunotherapy resistance in tumors. As to time point: after trial treatment. Treatment noted: LDRT plus nivolumab, ipilimumab, low-dose cyclophosphamide and aspirin (RACIN trial). The authors amplified TCRs for approximately 20 PCR cycles with a constant-region primer and a V-primer adapter. TCRdb re-analysed the reads in MiXCR, keeping a single row per CDR3 protein. Found here are some 53,000 distinct CDR3 sequences, around a third of them singletons; the top ten hold 7.5% to 9.5%. The material was PBMCs, obtained after low-dose radiotherapy plus immunotherapy. All receptors come from a male donor with rectosigmoid adenocarcinoma.

This clonotype came up many times. J is TRBJ2-1 and V is TRBV20-1; TRBD2 aligns across 10 bases. J lost 8 bases, V lost 3 bases, and 7 bases had no gene match. The CDR3 contains 14 residues. Germline assignment: CDR1 DFQATT and CDR2 SNEGSKA (reference sequence). The CDR3 DNA follows: TGCAGTGCTAGCTCTCCTAGCGGGAGCCATGAGCAGTTCTTC. Translation: CSASSPSGSHEQFF.

In this sample, this clonotype turned up many times. This chain links TRBV29-1 with TRBJ2-2; the D gene could be TRBD1 or TRBD2 (5 bases each). V lost 4 bases and J lost 6, with 12 bases in between. This CDR3 contains 13 residues. Germline CDR1 SQVTM, CDR2 ANQGSEA. For the CDR3, the DNA is TGCAGCGTTGCCAAACAGGAGGCCGGGGAGCTGTTTTTT. This gives the protein CSVAKQEAGELFF.

This clonotype was counted between two and nine times. V is TRBV9 and J is TRBJ2-7, with 7 bases that match TRBD2. The CDR3 is made up of 13 amino acids. Germline V gene data show CDR1 as SGDLS and CDR2 as YYNGEE. V gave up 4 bases and J gave up 6 bases; unmatched junction bases: 7. The CDR3 reads CASSYEGRGEQYF. DNA of the CDR3: TGTGCCAGCAGCTACGAGGGGAGGGGCGAGCAGTACTTC.

V and J are TRBV28 and TRBJ1-5, with D possibly matching TRBD1 (5 bases). V lost 3 bases, J lost 6 bases, and 9 bases lay in between. Germline V lookup: CDR1 MDHEN, CDR2 SYDVKM. CDR3 size: 13 residues. CDR3 sequence: CASSFRGRQPQHF. Written as DNA, the CDR3 is TGTGCCAGCAGTTTTAGGGGACGTCAGCCCCAGCATTTT.

This clonotype has just a few counts. The V and J genes are TRBV7-2 and TRBJ1-1, with 10 bases fitting TRBD1. The CDR3 loop spans 13 amino acids. V trimming: 5 bases; J trimming: 4 bases; junction bases outside the gene matches: 1. Germline CDR1 reads SGHTA; CDR2 reads FQGNSA. The chain's CDR3 is CASSRTGGTEAFF. In nucleotides, the CDR3 is TGTGCCAGCAGCCGGACAGGGGGCACTGAAGCTTTCTTT.

The sample holds many counts of this clonotype. The rearrangement joins TRBV28 to TRBJ2-7; D might be TRBD1 or TRBD2, each matching 5 bases. V was pared by 4 bases and J by 0 bases, with 13 bases between. Germline-derived CDR1 and CDR2 are MDHEN and SYDVKM. The CDR3 totals 15 residues. The CDR3 is CASSSPGRSSYEQYF. DNA of the CDR3: TGTGCCAGCAGTTCCCCGGGGCGGAGCTCCTACGAGCAGTACTTC.

Note on this clonotype: A far larger clone is one nucleotide away, so this likely arose from a read error. This chain joins TRBV5-3 and TRBJ2-7, with 9 bases lining up with TRBD2. The J call may not be correct, given that the DNA end is closer to TRBJ2-1. TRBV5-3 is sorted into the ORF group, with uncertain function. The CDR3 sequence is 15 residues long. The CDR3 sequence: CASSLKAGGRYEQFF. CDR3 sequence (DNA): TGTGCCAGCAGCTTGAAAGCGGGGGGCCGCTATGAGCAGTTCTTC.

In its sample, this clonotype was seen many times. This sequence joins TRBV7-3 and TRBJ2-1; TRBD2 is a possible D gene (6 bases). Germline CDR1 reads SGHTA; CDR2 reads FQGTGA. The CDR3 length is 16 residues. Between the trimmed V and J ends, which lost 1 base and 6 bases, there was a span of 16 bases. The CDR3 sequence: CASSLSGTEQLNEQFF. CDR3 coding DNA: TGTGCCAGCAGCTTAAGCGGGACGGAGCAGCTCAATGAGCAGTTCTTC.

This clonotype was counted ten times or more. The chain couples TRBV4-3 to TRBJ1-2; D is ambiguous. The CDR3 runs to 14 residues. CDR1 is LGHNA, CDR2 YSLEER, per germline. V shed 0 bases and J shed 5 bases, with 10 bases lying between them. CDR3 sequence: CASSQDRAGYGYTF. The DNA of the CDR3 is TGCGCCAGCAGCCAAGATCGTGCGGGATATGGCTACACCTTC.

The gene calls are TRBV3-1 and TRBJ2-1; 9 bases agree with TRBD2. The CDR3 length is 17 residues. CDR1 and CDR2 from the germline V gene are LGHDT and YNNKEL (reference sequence). Trimming cost V 0 bases and J 4 bases; bases outside gene matches: 7. The CDR3 protein is CASSQDESSGAYNEQFF. The CDR3 coding sequence is TGTGCCAGCAGCCAAGATGAGTCTAGCGGGGCTTACAATGAGCAGTTCTTC.

The chain recombines TRBV12-3 or TRBV12-4 with TRBJ2-4; TRBD1 agrees at 9 bases. The V gene end was trimmed by 6 bases and the J gene end by 3 bases; junction bases not matched to a gene: 9. This CDR3 is 16 amino acids long. The CDR3 DNA is TGTGCCAGCAGGTCGGACAGGGGTGGGCTCAAAAACATTCAGTACTTC. It encodes CASRSDRGGLKNIQYF.